These T cell receptor beta chains were read from a single sample in a study of tumor and adjacent non-tumor tissue in lung cancer. TCRdb analysed the multiplex PCR reads with MiXCR anew, one entry per CDR3 protein. The sample lists 100,000 to 150,000 distinct CDR3 sequences, 55% to 75% seen once, with 9.5% to 15% in the top ten. Sequenced sample: lung tumor tissue. All receptors derive from a young man with non-small cell lung cancer. Each CDR3 is given with its conserved first and last residue. D genes are given only for firm matches. Rows may omit the clone size; those that give it use once, few, many or a size class.

abundance,j_gene,d_gene,v_gene,CDR3aa,CDR3nt
many,TRBJ2-7,TRBD1,TRBV20-1,CSARVGTAIDYEQYF,TGCAGTGCTAGAGTAGGGACAGCGATTGACTACGAGCAGTACTTC
many,TRBJ2-7,TRBD1,TRBV6-2/TRBV6-3,CASSYAGQGLPGQYF,TGTGCCAGCAGTTACGCGGGACAGGGACTTCCAGGGCAGTACTTC
.,TRBJ1-2,TRBD1,TRBV7-8,CASSPLTGGTGYTF,TGTGCCAGCAGTCCGCTGACAGGGGGGACCGGCTACACCTTC
.,TRBJ1-3,.,TRBV6-5,CVSSPDRLGNTIYF,TGTGTCAGCAGTCCCGACAGGCTCGGAAACACAATATATTTT
.,TRBJ2-1,TRBD2,TRBV11-3,CTSSLGWGGDKQFF,TGTACCAGCAGCTTAGGGTGGGGGGGGGATAAGCAGTTCTTC
.,TRBJ2-3,.,TRBV11-2,CASSPRARAWGTDTQYF,TGTGCCAGCAGCCCCCGGGCGAGGGCTTGGGGCACGGATACGCAGTATTTT
.,TRBJ1-1,.,TRBV12-3/TRBV12-4,CTSIPSGDAEVFF,TGTACCAGCATCCCCTCGGGGGACGCTGAAGTTTTCTTT
.,TRBJ2-1,TRBD2,TRBV29-1,CNVGLAVYNEPFF,TGCAACGTGGGACTAGCGGTCTACAATGAGCCGTTCTTC
.,TRBJ2-7,.,TRBV20-1,CSTSLVGVYEQYF,TGCAGTACAAGCTTAGTGGGCGTATACGAGCAGTATTTC
.,TRBJ2-2,.,TRBV11-2,CASSSRTAANTREPFF,TGTGCCAGCAGCTCACGGACAGCTGCGAACACCCGGGAGCCGTTTTTT
.,TRBJ1-1,.,TRBV15,CATSRDPRITEAFF,TGTGCCACCAGCAGAGATCCTAGGATCACTGAAGCTTTCTTT
many,TRBJ1-2,TRBD1,TRBV29-1,CSAGQGKGYTF,TGCAGCGCTGGACAGGGGAAGGGCTACACCTTC
.,TRBJ2-3,.,TRBV10-1,CANSEGQVDTDTQYF,TGCGCCAACAGTGAGGGTCAGGTTGACACTGATACGCAGTATTTT
.,TRBJ1-5,.,TRBV6-5,CASTSTPPGWGNQPKHF,TGTGCCAGCACCTCGACCCCCCCTGGATGGGGCAATCAACCCAAGCATTTT
.,TRBJ1-1,.,TRBV12-3/TRBV12-4,CASSFGTLNNEAFF,TGTGCCAGTAGTTTTGGGACACTGAATAATGAAGCTTTCTTT
.,TRBJ2-3,.,TRBV5-4,CPSSLASGGVGTQYF,TGTCCCAGCAGCTTGGCATCAGGTGGAGTAGGTACGCAGTATTTT
.,TRBJ2-7,TRBD1,TRBV29-1,CSALESGTGGYEQYF,TGTAGCGCCTTAGAGTCCGGGACAGGGGGCTACGAGCAGTACTTC
.,TRBJ2-2,TRBD1,TRBV5-5,CASSSGTVNSGELFF,TGTGCCAGCAGCAGTGGGACAGTGAACAGCGGGGAGCTGTTTTTT
.,TRBJ2-1,TRBD1,TRBV24-1,CATSDWGRGYNEQFF,TGTGCCACCAGTGATTGGGGCAGGGGGTACAATGAGCAGTTCTTC
many,TRBJ2-7,TRBD2,TRBV29-1,CSTTGTSGTYEQYF,TGCAGCACAACCGGGACTAGCGGGACCTACGAGCAGTACTTC
few,TRBJ2-7,.,TRBV11-2,CASSLVRNNEQYF,TGTGCCAGCAGCTTAGTCCGGAATAACGAGCAGTACTTC
few,TRBJ2-1,.,TRBV7-3,CASSLGVQNNEQFF,TGTGCCAGCAGCTTAGGGGTTCAGAACAATGAGCAGTTCTTC
many,TRBJ2-7,.,TRBV29-1,CSVVRGPYEQYF,TGCAGCGTTGTTAGGGGACCCTACGAGCAGTACTTC
.,TRBJ2-7,.,TRBV18,CAGLPPMGMEQYF,TGTGCCGGCTTACCACCCATGGGGATGGAGCAGTACTTC
.,TRBJ1-4,.,TRBV6-1,CASSRDATFTTNEKLFF,TGTGCTAGCAGTCGGGACGCAACGTTCACAACTAATGAAAAACTGTTTTTT
.,TRBJ1-5,.,TRBV6-6,CASSPIGSSNQPHHF,TGTGCCAGCAGCCCCATAGGGAGTAGCAATCAGCCCCACCATTTT
.,TRBJ2-7,.,TRBV6-2/TRBV6-3,CASSYSSTEVSEQYF,TGTGCCAGCAGTTACTCTTCCACAGAGGTGAGCGAGCAGTACTTC
many,TRBJ1-1,.,TRBV20-1,CSARAPDVGNVEAFF,TGCAGTGCTAGAGCACCCGATGTGGGGAATGTTGAAGCTTTCTTT
.,TRBJ2-7,.,TRBV5-4,CASSLAGTDYDQCF,TGTGCCAGCAGCTTGGCCGGAACAGACTACGATCAGTGCTTC
.,TRBJ2-2,.,TRBV12-3/TRBV12-4,CASSSYRATGELSF,TGTGCCAGCAGTTCCTACAGAGCCACTGGGGAGCTGTCTTTT
once,TRBJ2-7,.,TRBV12-3/TRBV12-4,CASSLGLSPYKRYF,TGTGCCAGCAGTTTGGGGCTGTCCCCCTACAAGCGGTACTTC